The rows below give T cell receptor beta chains drawn from one sample of a study of blood T cell repertoires in COVID-19. Assay used: immunoSEQ multiplex PCR; TCRdb lists only in-frame clones, some missing. Among 250,000 to 300,000 clones listed, roughly 89% were seen once. Sequenced: peripheral blood. These receptors all stem from a man between 45 and 60 years old with acute or convalescent COVID-19. Both conserved end residues are part of each CDR3. The order of the fields is clone size, J gene, V gene, D gene, CDR3 protein, CDR3 DNA. D genes are given only for firm matches. Expanded clones get a size class; other rows say once, few or many, or leave the size out.

once TRBJ2-5 TRBV19 . CASSRYQGPGETQYF TGTGCCAGTAGTAGATATCAGGGGCCAGGAGAGACCCAGTACTTC
. TRBJ1-3 TRBV12-5 TRBD1 CASGLLRDRVSGNTIYF TGTGCTAGTGGTTTGCTCCGGGACAGGGTCTCTGGAAACACCATATATTTT
. TRBJ2-7 TRBV6-6 . CASGPSFYEQYF TGTGCCAGCGGGCCGAGTTTTTACGAGCAGTACTTC
. TRBJ1-2 TRBV6-4 . CASSEKSAPGGYTF TGTGCCAGCAGTGAAAAGTCAGCCCCAGGAGGCTACACCTTC
. TRBJ2-4 TRBV14 TRBD2 CASSQGSGVGKNIQYF TGTGCCAGCAGCCAAGGGAGCGGGGTGGGCAAAAACATTCAGTACTTC
. TRBJ2-5 TRBV6-2/TRBV6-3 TRBD1 CASSVTGTGGTQYF TGTGCCAGCAGTGTTACTGGGACAGGCGGGACCCAGTACTTC
. TRBJ2-3 TRBV6-5 TRBD2 CASSYRRGGHTQYF TGTGCCAGCAGTTACCGGCGGGGGGGCCATACGCAGTATTTT
. TRBJ2-7 TRBV3-1/TRBV3-2 . CASSPPRAYEQYF TGTGCCAGCAGCCCACCCCGGGCCTACGAGCAGTACTTC
. TRBJ1-5 TRBV2 . CASRENQPQHF TGTGCCAGCAGGGAGAATCAGCCCCAGCATTTT
. TRBJ1-4 TRBV18 . CASSYMATNEKLFF TGTGCCAGCTCTTACATGGCAACTAATGAAAAACTGTTTTTT
few TRBJ2-2 TRBV5-1 TRBD2 CASSTGLAGGLTGELFF TGCGCCAGCAGCACGGGACTAGCGGGGGGACTCACCGGGGAGCTGTTTTTT
. TRBJ2-1 TRBV19 TRBD2 CASSIGSSGVYNEQFF TGTGCCAGTAGTATCGGCAGTAGCGGGGTTTACAATGAGCAGTTCTTC
. TRBJ1-2 TRBV7-8 . CASSLAPGDGYTF TGTGCCAGCAGCTTAGCTCCGGGAGATGGCTACACCTTC
. TRBJ2-6 TRBV11-3 . CASSLGGTLSISGANVLTF TGTGCCAGCAGCTTAGGGGGGACACTCTCAATCTCTGGGGCCAACGTCCTGACTTTC
. TRBJ1-6 TRBV5-1 . CASSADSPHNSPLHF TGCGCCAGCAGCGCGGACAGCCCCCATAATTCACCCCTCCACTTT
. TRBJ2-1 TRBV6-6 TRBD2 CASGGGGNEQFF TGTGCCAGCGGCGGGGGGGGGAATGAGCAGTTCTTC
. TRBJ2-5 TRBV5-4 . CASSPGPQEAQYF TGTGCCAGCAGCCCCGGACCGCAGGAGGCCCAGTACTTC
. TRBJ2-1 TRBV19 TRBD1 CASSTRQGRYNEQFF TGTGCCAGTAGTACGCGACAGGGCCGATACAATGAGCAGTTCTTC
. TRBJ2-5 TRBV7-2 TRBD2 CAGSLAGPGETQYF TGTGCCGGCTCTTTAGCGGGGCCTGGGGAGACCCAGTACTTC
. TRBJ1-2 TRBV3-1/TRBV3-2 . CASSQGTAYGYTF TGTGCCAGCAGCCAAGGGACAGCCTATGGCTACACCTTC
few TRBJ1-1 TRBV7-2 . CASSYFGGTEAFF TGTGCCAGCAGCTACTTCGGGGGGACTGAAGCTTTCTTT
. TRBJ2-1 TRBV2 TRBD2 CASSEGASGNNEQFF TGTGCCAGCAGTGAAGGGGCTAGCGGAAACAATGAGCAGTTCTTC
. TRBJ2-1 TRBV3-1/TRBV3-2 TRBD2 CASSHPGPSGSYSYNEQFF TGTGCCAGCAGCCACCCGGGGCCTAGCGGGTCGTACTCCTACAATGAGCAGTTCTTC
. TRBJ1-1 TRBV9 . CASSVVGTFNTEAFF TGTGCCAGCAGCGTAGTGGGGACATTTAACACTGAAGCTTTCTTT
. TRBJ1-1 TRBV5-1 . CASSPGLLNTEAFF TGCGCCAGCAGCCCAGGACTGTTGAACACTGAAGCTTTCTTT
. TRBJ2-7 TRBV2 . CASKLDSEQYF TGTGCCAGCAAGTTGGACAGCGAGCAGTACTTC
. TRBJ2-7 TRBV7-9 TRBD1 CASSRTGTGTYEQYF TGTGCCAGCAGCCGGACCGGGACAGGGACCTACGAGCAGTACTTC
. TRBJ2-5 TRBV10-1 TRBD1 CASSETGTGYQETQYF TGCGCCAGCAGTGAGACCGGGACAGGGTACCAAGAGACCCAGTACTTC
. TRBJ2-5 TRBV4-1 . CASSQVVAEAYQETQYF TGCGCCAGCAGCCAAGTCGTGGCGGAAGCGTACCAAGAGACCCAGTACTTC
. TRBJ2-7 TRBV6-5 . CASRTDGISYEQYF TGTGCCAGCAGGACGGACGGGATCTCCTACGAGCAGTACTTC
. TRBJ1-1 TRBV10-1 TRBD1 CASSGTGGMNTEAFF TGCGCCAGCAGTGGGACAGGGGGGATGAACACTGAAGCTTTCTTT
. TRBJ1-1 TRBV12-3/TRBV12-4 . CASSYTGNTEAFF TGTGCCAGCAGTTATACGGGGAACACTGAAGCTTTCTTT
. TRBJ2-5 TRBV13 . CASSLGAGARQTQYF TGTGCCAGCAGCTTAGGGGCAGGGGCGAGGCAGACCCAGTACTTC
. TRBJ1-1 TRBV4-1 TRBD1 CASSQDRGVTEAFF TGCGCCAGCAGCCAGGACAGGGGAGTCACTGAAGCTTTCTTT
. TRBJ1-3 TRBV15 TRBD1 CATSREGDRPGNTIYF TGTGCCACCAGCAGAGAGGGGGACAGGCCTGGAAACACCATATATTTT
. TRBJ2-7 TRBV2 . CASSDRGNEQYF TGTGCCAGCAGTGACAGGGGTAACGAGCAGTACTTC
. TRBJ2-2 TRBV5-4 TRBD2 CASSGGFGRTGELFF TGTGCCAGCAGCGGGGGGTTCGGGAGGACCGGGGAGCTGTTTTTT
. TRBJ1-3 TRBV4-1 TRBD1 CASSQAGGGNTIYF TGCGCCAGCAGCCAAGCAGGGGGTGGAAACACCATATATTTT
. TRBJ2-3 TRBV11-2 TRBD1 CASSRGQLTDTQYF TGTGCCAGCAGCCGGGGACAGCTCACAGATACGCAGTATTTT
. TRBJ1-2 TRBV7-2 TRBD1 CASSSGWTGDGYTF TGTGCCAGCAGCTCGGGATGGACAGGGGATGGCTACACCTTC
. TRBJ2-5 TRBV2 TRBD1 CASSGGTGSSETQYF TGTGCCAGCAGTGGGGGGACAGGATCATCGGAGACCCAGTACTTC
once TRBJ2-7 TRBV5-1 TRBD1 CASSLQGQGSEQYF TGCGCCAGCAGCTTACAGGGACAGGGCTCCGAGCAGTACTTC
. TRBJ1-1 TRBV2 TRBD1 CASITGQGFTEAFF TGTGCCAGCATTACTGGACAGGGGTTCACTGAAGCTTTCTTT
. TRBJ1-1 TRBV29-1 . CSVVGRQGTEAFF TGCAGCGTTGTGGGGAGGCAGGGCACTGAAGCTTTCTTT
. TRBJ2-1 TRBV10-1 . CASSESRGGGTNNEQFF TGCGCCAGCAGTGAGTCCCGAGGGGGGGGGACGAACAATGAGCAGTTCTTC
. TRBJ1-3 TRBV19 . CASFGPGRGSSGNTIYF TGTGCCAGTTTTGGTCCAGGTCGCGGGTCCTCTGGTAACACCATATATTTT
. TRBJ2-3 TRBV18 TRBD1 CASSSTGGVSDTQYF TGTGCCAGCTCAAGTACAGGGGGCGTCTCAGATACGCAGTATTTT
. TRBJ2-7 TRBV7-9 TRBD1 CASSLAGTVSNEQYF TGTGCCAGCAGCTTAGCCGGGACAGTCTCGAACGAGCAGTACTTC
few TRBJ2-3 TRBV3-1/TRBV3-2 . CASSQDRTDTQYF TGTGCCAGCAGCCAGGACAGAACAGATACGCAGTATTTT
. TRBJ1-2 TRBV6-5 TRBD1 CASSYGTGGYGYTF TGTGCCAGCAGTTACGGTACAGGGGGTTATGGCTACACCTTC
. TRBJ2-7 TRBV20-1 TRBD1 CSASSGTGYEQYF TGCAGTGCTAGTTCCGGGACAGGGTACGAGCAGTACTTC
few TRBJ1-5 TRBV20-1 TRBD1 CSASLGQNNQPQHF TGCAGTGCTAGTTTGGGACAGAACAATCAGCCCCAGCATTTT
. TRBJ1-5 TRBV6-6 . CASSYSPGQPQHF TGTGCCAGCAGTTACTCGCCCGGGCAGCCCCAGCATTTT
. TRBJ2-1 TRBV2 TRBD2 CASSLGLAGYNEQFF TGTGCCAGCAGCCTAGGACTAGCGGGGTACAATGAGCAGTTCTTC
. TRBJ2-2 TRBV14 . CASTPGPRRGGELFF TGTGCCAGCACTCCTGGGCCCAGGAGGGGCGGGGAGCTGTTTTTT
. TRBJ2-7 TRBV15 . CATSRGDSSYEQYF TGTGCCACCAGCAGAGGAGACAGTTCCTACGAGCAGTACTTC
. TRBJ1-6 TRBV5-4 . CASSPIPGSSYNSPLHF TGTGCCAGCAGCCCGATCCCGGGGAGCTCCTATAATTCACCCCTCCACTTT
. TRBJ2-7 TRBV11-3 . CASSRKGGYEQYF TGTGCCAGCAGCAGAAAGGGGGGGTACGAGCAGTACTTC
. TRBJ1-1 TRBV19 TRBD1 CASSISAVYSGQRNTEAFF TGTGCCAGTAGTATTAGTGCTGTATATTCGGGACAGAGAAACACTGAAGCTTTCTTT